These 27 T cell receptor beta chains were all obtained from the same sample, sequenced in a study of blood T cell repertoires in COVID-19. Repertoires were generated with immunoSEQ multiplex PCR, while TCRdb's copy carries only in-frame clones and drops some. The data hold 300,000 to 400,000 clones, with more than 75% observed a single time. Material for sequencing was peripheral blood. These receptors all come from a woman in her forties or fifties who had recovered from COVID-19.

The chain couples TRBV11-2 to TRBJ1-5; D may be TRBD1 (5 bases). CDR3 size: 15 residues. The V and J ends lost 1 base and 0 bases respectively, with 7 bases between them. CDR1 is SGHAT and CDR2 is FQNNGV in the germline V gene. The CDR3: CASSLVGGSNQPQHF. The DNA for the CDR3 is TGTGCCAGCAGCTTAGTGGGGGGTAGCAATCAGCCCCAGCATTTT.

CDR3 loop: CASRINRGRGYGYTF. As DNA, the CDR3 is TGTGCCAGCAGAATAAACAGGGGGCGGGGCTATGGCTACACCTTC. This chain uses TRBV28 with TRBJ1-2; TRBD1 aligns across 9 bases. Germline V CDR1 and CDR2: MDHEN, SYDVKM. The CDR3 is made up of 15 amino acids. Trimming took 6 bases from V and 4 from J; bases not matched to a gene: 9.

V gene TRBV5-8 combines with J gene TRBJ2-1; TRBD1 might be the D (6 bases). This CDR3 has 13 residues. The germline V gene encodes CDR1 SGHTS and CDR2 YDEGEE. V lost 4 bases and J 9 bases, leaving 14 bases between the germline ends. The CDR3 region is CASSATGTSEQFF. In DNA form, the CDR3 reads TGTGCCAGCAGCGCTACAGGGACGAGTGAGCAGTTCTTC.

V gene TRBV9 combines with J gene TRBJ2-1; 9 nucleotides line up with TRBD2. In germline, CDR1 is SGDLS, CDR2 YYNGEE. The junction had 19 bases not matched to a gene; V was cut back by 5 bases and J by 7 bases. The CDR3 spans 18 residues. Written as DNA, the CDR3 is TGTGCCAGCAGTGAATACCAAGTTGGACTAGCGACTTGGAATGAGCAGTTCTTC. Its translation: CASSEYQVGLATWNEQFF.

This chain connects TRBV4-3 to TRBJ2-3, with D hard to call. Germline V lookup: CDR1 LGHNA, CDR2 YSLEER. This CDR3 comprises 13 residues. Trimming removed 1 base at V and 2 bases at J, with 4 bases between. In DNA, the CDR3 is TGCGCCAGCAGCCAAGCTAACACAGATACGCAGTATTTT. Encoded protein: CASSQANTDTQYF.

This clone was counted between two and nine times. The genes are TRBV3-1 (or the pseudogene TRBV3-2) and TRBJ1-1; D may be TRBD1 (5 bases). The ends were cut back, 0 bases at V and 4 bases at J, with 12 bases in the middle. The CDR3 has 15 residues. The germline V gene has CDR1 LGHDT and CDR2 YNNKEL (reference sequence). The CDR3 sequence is CASSQDRRGRTEAFF. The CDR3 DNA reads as TGTGCCAGCAGCCAAGATCGGCGGGGCCGCACTGAAGCTTTCTTT.

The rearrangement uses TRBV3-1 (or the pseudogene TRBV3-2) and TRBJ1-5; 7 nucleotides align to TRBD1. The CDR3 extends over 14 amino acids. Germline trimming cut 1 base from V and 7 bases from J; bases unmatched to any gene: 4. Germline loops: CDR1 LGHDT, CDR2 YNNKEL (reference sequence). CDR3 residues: CASSQGQGVQPQHF. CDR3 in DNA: TGTGCCAGCAGCCAAGGACAGGGTGTACAGCCCCAGCATTTT.

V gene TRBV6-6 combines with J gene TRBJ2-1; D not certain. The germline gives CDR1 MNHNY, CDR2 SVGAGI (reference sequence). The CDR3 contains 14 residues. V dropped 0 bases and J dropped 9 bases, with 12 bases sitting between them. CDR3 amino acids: CASSYSSSWVEQFF. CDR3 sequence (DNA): TGTGCCAGCAGTTACTCGTCTAGTTGGGTTGAGCAGTTCTTC.

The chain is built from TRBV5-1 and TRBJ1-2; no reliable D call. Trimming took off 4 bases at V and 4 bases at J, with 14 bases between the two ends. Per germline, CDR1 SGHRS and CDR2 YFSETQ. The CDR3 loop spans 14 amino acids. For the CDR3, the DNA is TGCGCCAGCAGCCCAAGCGAGGGCTCCTATGGCTACACCTTC. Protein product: CASSPSEGSYGYTF.

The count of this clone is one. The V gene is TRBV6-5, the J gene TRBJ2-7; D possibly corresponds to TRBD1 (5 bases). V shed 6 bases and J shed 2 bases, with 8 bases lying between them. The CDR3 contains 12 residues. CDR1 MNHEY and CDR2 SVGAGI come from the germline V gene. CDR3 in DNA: TGTGCCAGCAGACGACAGACCTACGAGCAGTACTTC. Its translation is CASRRQTYEQYF.

For the CDR3, the DNA is TGTGCCAGCAGCCGAGACGGACAATTTGAGCAGTTCTTC. The encoded protein is CASSRDGQFEQFF. The chain couples TRBV3-1 (or the pseudogene TRBV3-2) to TRBJ2-1; a possible D gene is TRBD1 (5 bases). Germline V CDR1 and CDR2: LGHDT, YNNKEL (reference sequence). The CDR3 totals 13 residues. Between the trimmed V and J ends, which lost 4 bases and 9 bases, there was a span of 13 bases.

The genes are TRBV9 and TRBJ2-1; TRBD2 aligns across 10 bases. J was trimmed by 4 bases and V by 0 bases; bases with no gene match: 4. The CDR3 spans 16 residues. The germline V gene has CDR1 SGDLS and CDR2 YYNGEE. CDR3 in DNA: TGTGCCAGCAGCGTAGAGGTAGCGGGAGGTTACAATGAGCAGTTCTTC. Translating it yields CASSVEVAGGYNEQFF.

The CDR3 DNA reads TGTGCCAGCCGGACAGGGGCACCTAACTATGGCTACACCTTC. Translating gives CASRTGAPNYGYTF. The J gene is TRBJ1-2, the V gene TRBV28; 9 positions agree with TRBD1. The CDR3 runs 14 residues. Trimming took 8 bases from V and 0 from J; bases not matched to a gene: 4. Germline CDR1 MDHEN, CDR2 SYDVKM.

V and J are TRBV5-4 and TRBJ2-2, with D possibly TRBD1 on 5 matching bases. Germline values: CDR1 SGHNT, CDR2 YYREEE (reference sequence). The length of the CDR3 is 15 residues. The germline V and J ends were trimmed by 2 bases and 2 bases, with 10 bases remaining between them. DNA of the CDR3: TGTGCCAGCAGCTTAGGCGACAGAAACACCGGGGAGCTGTTTTTT. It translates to CASSLGDRNTGELFF.

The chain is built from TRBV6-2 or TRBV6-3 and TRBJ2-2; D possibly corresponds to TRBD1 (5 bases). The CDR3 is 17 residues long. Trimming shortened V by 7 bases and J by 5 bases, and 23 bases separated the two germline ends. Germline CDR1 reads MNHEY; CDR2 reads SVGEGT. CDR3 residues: CASTPPIVQVGTGELFF. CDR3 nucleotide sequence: TGTGCCAGCACCCCCCCCATTGTACAGGTTGGAACCGGGGAGCTGTTTTTT.

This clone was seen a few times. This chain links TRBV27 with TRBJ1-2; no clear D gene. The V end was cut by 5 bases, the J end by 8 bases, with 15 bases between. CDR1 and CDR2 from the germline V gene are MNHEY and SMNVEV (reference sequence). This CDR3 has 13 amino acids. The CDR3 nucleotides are TGTGCCAGCAGTCCAGCTCCGACGGGGGGCTACACCTTC. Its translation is CASSPAPTGGYTF.

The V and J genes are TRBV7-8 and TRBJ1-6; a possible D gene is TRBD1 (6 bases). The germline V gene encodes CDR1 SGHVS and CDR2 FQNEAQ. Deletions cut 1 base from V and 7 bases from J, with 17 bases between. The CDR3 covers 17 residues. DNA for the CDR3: TGTGCCAGCAGCTTAGAGTCTCGGGGACAAAAGAATTCACCCCTCCACTTT. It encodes CASSLESRGQKNSPLHF.

The chain's CDR3 is CASSLPETYEQYF. CDR3 bases: TGCGCCAGCAGCTTGCCGGAGACCTACGAGCAGTACTTC. The chain couples TRBV5-1 to TRBJ2-7; D remains ambiguous. Germline V CDR1 and CDR2: SGHRS, YFSETQ. CDR3 length equals 13 residues. The V and J ends lost 1 base and 2 bases respectively, with 7 bases between them. The whole variable domain, remainder taken from reference TRBV5-1 and TRBJ2-7, is KAGVTQTPRYLIKTRGQQVTLSCSPISGHRSVSWYQQTPGQGLQFLFEYFSETQRNKGNFPGRFSGRQFSNSRSEMNVSTLELGDSALYLCASSLPETYEQYFGPGTRLTVT.

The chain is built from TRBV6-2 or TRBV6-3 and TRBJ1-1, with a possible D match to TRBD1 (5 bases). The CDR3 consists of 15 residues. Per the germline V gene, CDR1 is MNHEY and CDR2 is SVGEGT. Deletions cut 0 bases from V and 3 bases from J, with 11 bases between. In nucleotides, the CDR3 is TGTGCCAGCAGTTACTCAGGGGCAATATACACTGAAGCTTTCTTT. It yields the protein CASSYSGAIYTEAFF.

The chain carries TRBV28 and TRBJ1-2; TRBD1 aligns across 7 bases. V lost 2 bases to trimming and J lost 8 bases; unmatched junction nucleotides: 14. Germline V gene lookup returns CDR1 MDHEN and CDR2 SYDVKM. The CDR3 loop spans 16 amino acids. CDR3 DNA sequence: TGTGCCAGCAGTTTAGGGTCAGGGGGGACTTTGGCGGGCTACACCTTC. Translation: CASSLGSGGTLAGYTF.

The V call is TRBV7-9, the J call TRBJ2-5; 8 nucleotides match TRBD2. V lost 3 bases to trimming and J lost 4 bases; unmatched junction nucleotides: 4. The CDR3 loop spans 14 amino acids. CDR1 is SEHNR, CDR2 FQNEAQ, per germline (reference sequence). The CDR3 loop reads CASSLSTSAETQYF. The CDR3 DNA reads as TGTGCCAGCAGCTTGTCGACTAGCGCAGAGACCCAGTACTTC.

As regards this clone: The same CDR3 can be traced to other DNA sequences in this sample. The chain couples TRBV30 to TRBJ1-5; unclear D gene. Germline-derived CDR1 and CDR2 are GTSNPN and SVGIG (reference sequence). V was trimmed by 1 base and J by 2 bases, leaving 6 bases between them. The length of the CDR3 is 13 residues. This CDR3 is CAWSAGGNQPQHF. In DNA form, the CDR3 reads TGTGCCTGGAGTGCGGGTGGCAATCAGCCCCAGCATTTT.

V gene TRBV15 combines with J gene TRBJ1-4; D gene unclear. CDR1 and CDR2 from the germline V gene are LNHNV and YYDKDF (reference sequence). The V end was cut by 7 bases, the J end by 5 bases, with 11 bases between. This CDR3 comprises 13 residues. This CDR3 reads CATMRAPNEKLFF. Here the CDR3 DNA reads TGTGCCACCATGAGAGCCCCCAATGAAAAACTGTTTTTT.

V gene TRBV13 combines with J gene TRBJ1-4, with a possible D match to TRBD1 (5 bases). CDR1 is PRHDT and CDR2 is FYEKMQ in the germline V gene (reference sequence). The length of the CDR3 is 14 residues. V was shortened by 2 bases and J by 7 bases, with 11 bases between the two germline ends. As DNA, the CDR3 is TGTGCCAGCAGCTTACACCAGGGTGGTGAAAAACTGTTTTTT. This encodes CASSLHQGGEKLFF. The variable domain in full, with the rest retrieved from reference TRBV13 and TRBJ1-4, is AAGVIQSPRHLIKEKRETATLKCYPIPRHDTVYWYQQGPGQDPQFLISFYEKMQSDKGSIPDRFSAQQFSDYHSELNMSSLELGDSALYFCASSLHQGGEKLFFGSGTQLSVL.

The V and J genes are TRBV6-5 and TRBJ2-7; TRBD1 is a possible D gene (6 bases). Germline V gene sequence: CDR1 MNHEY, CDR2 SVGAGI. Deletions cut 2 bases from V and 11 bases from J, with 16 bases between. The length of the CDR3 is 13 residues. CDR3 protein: CASSYRVQGREYF. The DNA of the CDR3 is TGTGCCAGCAGTTACCGTGTACAGGGAAGGGAGTACTTC.

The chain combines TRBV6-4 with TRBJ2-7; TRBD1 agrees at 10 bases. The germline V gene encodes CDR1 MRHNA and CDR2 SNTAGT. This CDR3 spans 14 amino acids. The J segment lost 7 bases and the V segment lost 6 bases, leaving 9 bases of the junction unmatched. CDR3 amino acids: CASSFRDRGREQYF. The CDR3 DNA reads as TGTGCCAGCAGCTTCCGGGACAGGGGAAGGGAGCAGTACTTC.

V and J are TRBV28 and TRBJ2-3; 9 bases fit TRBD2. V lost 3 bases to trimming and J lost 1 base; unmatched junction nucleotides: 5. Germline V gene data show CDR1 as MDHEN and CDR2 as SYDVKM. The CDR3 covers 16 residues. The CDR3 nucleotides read TGTGCCAGCAGTTTTCCAGCGGGAGGCCGCACAGATACGCAGTATTTT. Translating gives CASSFPAGGRTDTQYF.